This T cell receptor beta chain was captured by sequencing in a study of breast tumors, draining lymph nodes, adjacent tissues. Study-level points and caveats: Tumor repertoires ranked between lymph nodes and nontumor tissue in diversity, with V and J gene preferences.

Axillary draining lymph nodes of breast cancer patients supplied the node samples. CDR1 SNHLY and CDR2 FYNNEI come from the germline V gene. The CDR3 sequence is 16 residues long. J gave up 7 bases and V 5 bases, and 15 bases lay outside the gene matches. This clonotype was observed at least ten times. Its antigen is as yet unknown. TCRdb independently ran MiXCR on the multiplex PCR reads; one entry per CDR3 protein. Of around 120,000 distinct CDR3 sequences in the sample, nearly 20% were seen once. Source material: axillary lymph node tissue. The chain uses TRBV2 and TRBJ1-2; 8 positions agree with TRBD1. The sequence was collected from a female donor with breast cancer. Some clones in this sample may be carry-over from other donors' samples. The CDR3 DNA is TGTGCCAGCAGTTGGGAAGGGCGGACAGGGCTTTCTGGCTACACCTTC. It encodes CASSWEGRTGLSGYTF.